The 12 T cell receptor beta chains in this list originate from one sample, sequenced in a study of T cells after yellow fever vaccination. TCRdb reprocessed the 5' RACE reads via MiXCR and lists one record per CDR3 protein. This sample has 250,000 to 350,000 distinct CDR3 sequences, with about 4.5% found just once. This sample comprised PBMCs, obtained 15 days after the yellow fever booster vaccination. The receptors here all came from a man aged 18 to 35 who received the YFV17D yellow fever vaccine.

CDR3 coding DNA: TGTGCCAGCAGTTTGTCAGATCAAGAGACCCAGTACTTC. Protein sequence: CASSLSDQETQYF. The rearrangement uses TRBV28 and TRBJ2-5, with no clear D. Germline V gene lookup returns CDR1 MDHEN and CDR2 SYDVKM. Trimming took 3 bases from V and 2 from J, leaving 7 bases between them. This CDR3 has 13 residues.

The gene calls are TRBV20-1 and TRBJ1-4; possibly TRBD1 for D (5 bases). V lost 6 bases and J 8 bases, leaving 16 bases between the germline ends. CDR3 size: 13 residues. Germline assignment: CDR1 DFQATT and CDR2 SNEGSKA (reference sequence). The CDR3 DNA sequence: TGCAGTGCGTCGACAGATTTCGAGGAAAAACTGTTTTTT. Translated, it gives CSASTDFEEKLFF.

This chain uses TRBV7-3 with TRBJ1-3; no clear D. The V gene's germline CDR1 is SGHTA and CDR2 FQGTGA. Trimming took off 0 bases at V and 0 bases at J, with 9 bases between the two ends. This CDR3 comprises 16 residues. CDR3 nucleotides: TGTGCCAGCAGCTTAACTGGATCTAGCTCTGGAAACACCATATATTTT. It encodes CASSLTGSSSGNTIYF. The full variable domain, with the rest looked up from reference TRBV7-3 and TRBJ1-3, is GAGVSQTPSNKVTEKGKYVELRCDPISGHTALYWYRQSLGQGPEFLIYFQGTGAADDSGLPNDRFFAVRPEGSVSTLKIQRTERGDSAVYLCASSLTGSSSGNTIYFGEGSWLTVV.

The sample holds a few counts of this clonotype. CDR3 region: CARKMDRGLLEQYV. CDR3 nucleotide sequence: TGTGCCAGGAAAATGGACAGGGGTCTCCTCGAGCAGTACGTC. This chain joins TRBV27 and TRBJ2-7; TRBD1 aligns across 9 bases. The V gene end was trimmed by 9 bases and the J gene end by 6 bases; junction bases not matched to a gene: 12. The CDR3 totals 14 residues. The germline CDR1 and CDR2 sequences are MNHEY and SMNVEV (reference sequence).

The genes are TRBV19 and TRBJ2-1; TRBD2 aligns across 8 bases. CDR1 LNHDA and CDR2 SQIVND come from the germline V gene (reference sequence). V dropped 5 bases and J dropped 5; count of bases not matched to a gene: 11. The CDR3 loop spans 16 amino acids. The DNA of the CDR3 is TGTGCCAGTAGTCCCCGGGTAGCGGGGTTCAACAATGAGCAGTTCTTC. This translates into CASSPRVAGFNNEQFF. Drawing the rest from reference TRBV19 and TRBJ2-1, the complete variable domain is DGGITQSPKYLFRKEGQNVTLSCEQNLNHDAMYWYRQDPGQGLRLIYYSQIVNDFQKGDIAEGYSVSREKKESFPLTVTSAQKNPTAFYLCASSPRVAGFNNEQFFGPGTRLTVL.

The sample holds many counts of this clonotype. The rearrangement joins TRBV2 to TRBJ1-5, with 7 bases fitting TRBD1. This CDR3 has 15 amino acids. From germline, CDR1 is SNHLY and CDR2 FYNNEI. J was trimmed by 0 bases and V by 5 bases; bases with no gene match: 4. The CDR3 DNA reads TGTGCCAGCAGTTCACAGGGGTTTAGCAATCAGCCCCAGCATTTT. The encoded protein is CASSSQGFSNQPQHF.

Concerning this clonotype: A clone one base away is much larger, so this may be a read error. The CDR3, as DNA: TGTGACAGCAGTTACCCGCTAGCTGCCCAGGGTACGCAGTATTTT. Protein: CDSSYPLAAQGTQYF. This rearrangement joins TRBV6-6 to TRBJ2-3; either TRBD1 or TRBD2 may fit D (5 bases each). Germline V CDR1 and CDR2: MNHNY, SVGAGI (reference sequence). There are 15 residues in the CDR3.

This clonotype was picked up many times. The rearrangement uses TRBV3-1 and TRBJ1-5; D might be TRBD1 (5 bases). V gave up 1 base and J gave up 5 bases, with 12 bases separating them. Germline V gives CDR1 LGHDT, CDR2 YNNKEL (reference sequence). This CDR3 comprises 15 residues. The CDR3 nucleotides read TGTGCCAGCAGCCAAGGATGGGGGGACGATCAGCCCCAGCATTTT. It encodes CASSQGWGDDQPQHF.

The chain employs TRBV20-1 and TRBJ2-2; no firm D call. Between the trimmed V and J ends, which lost 6 bases and 3 bases, there was a span of 11 bases. This CDR3 contains 13 residues. Germline V lookup: CDR1 DFQATT, CDR2 SNEGSKA (reference sequence). CDR3 DNA sequence: TGCAGTGCGCCCGGCCCGTACACCGGGGAGCTGTTTTTT. Its protein product is CSAPGPYTGELFF.

This chain links TRBV5-4 with TRBJ2-3; TRBD1 matches 7 bases. The CDR3 sequence is 16 residues long. V lost 4 bases, J lost 5 bases, and 13 bases stayed unmatched. Germline assignment: CDR1 SGHNT and CDR2 YYREEE (reference sequence). CDR3 loop: CASSRGLGAFGDTQYF. The CDR3 DNA is TGTGCCAGCAGCAGGGGGCTAGGGGCCTTTGGAGATACGCAGTATTTT.

This clonotype was seen a handful of times. This sequence joins TRBV20-1 and TRBJ1-5, with 7 bases fitting TRBD1. CDR3 length: 15 amino acids. Germline V gene data show CDR1 as DFQATT and CDR2 as SNEGSKA (reference sequence). Trimming at V came to 3 bases and at J to 3 bases, leaving 8 bases not matched to a gene. Here the CDR3 reads CSARITTGSNQPQHF. The CDR3 DNA follows: TGCAGTGCTAGGATTACGACAGGGTCCAATCAGCCCCAGCATTTT.

This clonotype has at least ten counts. The chain has TRBV5-1 and TRBJ2-7; 9 bases map to TRBD1. J gave up 5 bases and V 4 bases, and 10 bases lay outside the gene matches. Germline loops: CDR1 SGHRS, CDR2 YFSETQ. This CDR3 region has 15 residues. CDR3 coding DNA: TGCGCCAGCAGCCGTCCGGACAGGGGAGTAGACGAGCAGTACTTC. Translating it yields CASSRPDRGVDEQYF.